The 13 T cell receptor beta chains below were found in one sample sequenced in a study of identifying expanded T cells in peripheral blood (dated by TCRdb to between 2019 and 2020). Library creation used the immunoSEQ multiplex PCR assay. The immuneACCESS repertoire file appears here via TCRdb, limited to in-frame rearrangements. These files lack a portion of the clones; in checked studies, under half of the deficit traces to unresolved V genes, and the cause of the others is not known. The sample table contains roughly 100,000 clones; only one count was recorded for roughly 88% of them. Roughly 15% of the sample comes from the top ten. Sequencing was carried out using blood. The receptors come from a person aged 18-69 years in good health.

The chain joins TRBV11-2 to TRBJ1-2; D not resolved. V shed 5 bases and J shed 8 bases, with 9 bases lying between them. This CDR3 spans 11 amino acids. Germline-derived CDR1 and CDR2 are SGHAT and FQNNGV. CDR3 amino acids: CASSMTSGYTF. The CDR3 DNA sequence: TGTGCCAGCAGCATGACATCAGGCTACACCTTC.

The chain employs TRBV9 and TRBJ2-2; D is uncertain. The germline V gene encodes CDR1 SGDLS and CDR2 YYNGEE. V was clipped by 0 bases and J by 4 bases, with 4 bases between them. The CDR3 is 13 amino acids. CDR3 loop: CASSVVVTGELFF. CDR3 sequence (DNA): TGTGCCAGCAGCGTAGTGGTCACCGGGGAGCTGTTTTTT. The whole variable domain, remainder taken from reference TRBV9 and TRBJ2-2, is DSGVTQTPKHLITATGQRVTLRCSPRSGDLSVYWYQQSLDQGLQFLIQYYNGEERAKGNILERFSAQQFPDLHSELNLSSLELGDSALYFCASSVVVTGELFFGEGSRLTVL.

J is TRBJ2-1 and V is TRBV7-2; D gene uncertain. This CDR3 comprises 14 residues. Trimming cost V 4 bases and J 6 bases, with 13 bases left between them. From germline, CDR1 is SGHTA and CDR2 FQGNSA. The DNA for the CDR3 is TGTGCCAGCAGCTCTATCGAAGACCGCAATGAGCAGTTCTTC. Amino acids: CASSSIEDRNEQFF.

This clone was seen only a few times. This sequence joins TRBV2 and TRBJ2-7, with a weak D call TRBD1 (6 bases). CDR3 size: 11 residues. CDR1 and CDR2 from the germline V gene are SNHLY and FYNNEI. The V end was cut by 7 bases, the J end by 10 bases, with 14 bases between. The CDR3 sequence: CASTKPGHQYF. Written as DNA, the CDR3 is TGTGCCAGCACTAAACCGGGACACCAGTACTTC.

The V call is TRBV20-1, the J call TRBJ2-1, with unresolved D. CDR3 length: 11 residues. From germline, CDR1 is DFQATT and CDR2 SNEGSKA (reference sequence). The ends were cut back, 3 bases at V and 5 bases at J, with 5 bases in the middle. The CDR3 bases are TGCAGTGCTAGCAACAACAATGAGCAGTTCTTC. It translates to CSASNNNEQFF.

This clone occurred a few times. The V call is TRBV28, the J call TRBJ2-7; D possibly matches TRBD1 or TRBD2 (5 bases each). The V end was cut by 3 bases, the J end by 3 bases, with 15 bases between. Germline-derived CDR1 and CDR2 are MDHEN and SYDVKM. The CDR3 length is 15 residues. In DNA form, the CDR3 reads TGTGCCAGCAGTTTTCGTCCCGGGACGGTCTACGAGCAGTACTTC. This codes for CASSFRPGTVYEQYF.

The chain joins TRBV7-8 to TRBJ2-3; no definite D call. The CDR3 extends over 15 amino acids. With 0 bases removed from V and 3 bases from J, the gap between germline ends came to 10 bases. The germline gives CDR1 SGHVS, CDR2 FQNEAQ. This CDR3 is CASSLASGNTDTQYF. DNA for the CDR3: TGTGCCAGCAGCTTAGCGTCTGGAAATACAGATACGCAGTATTTT.

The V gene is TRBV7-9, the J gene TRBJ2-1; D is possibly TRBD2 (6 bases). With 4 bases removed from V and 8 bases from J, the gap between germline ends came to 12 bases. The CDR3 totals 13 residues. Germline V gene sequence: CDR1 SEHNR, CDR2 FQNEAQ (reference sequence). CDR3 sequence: CASSSTAGDEQFF. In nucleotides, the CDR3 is TGTGCCAGCAGCTCGACAGCGGGCGATGAGCAGTTCTTC.

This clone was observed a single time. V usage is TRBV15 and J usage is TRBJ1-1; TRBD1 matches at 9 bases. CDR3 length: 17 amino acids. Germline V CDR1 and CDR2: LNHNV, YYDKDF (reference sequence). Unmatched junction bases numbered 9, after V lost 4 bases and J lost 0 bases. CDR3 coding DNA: TGTGCCACCAGCACCGGGACAGGGTCTTACATGAACACTGAAGCTTTCTTT. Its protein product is CATSTGTGSYMNTEAFF.

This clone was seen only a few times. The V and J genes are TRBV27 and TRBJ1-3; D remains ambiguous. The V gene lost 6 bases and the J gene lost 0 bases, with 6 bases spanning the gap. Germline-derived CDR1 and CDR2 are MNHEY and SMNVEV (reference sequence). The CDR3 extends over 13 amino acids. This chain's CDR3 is CASRENSGNTIYF. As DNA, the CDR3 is TGTGCCAGCAGGGAAAACTCTGGAAACACCATATATTTT.

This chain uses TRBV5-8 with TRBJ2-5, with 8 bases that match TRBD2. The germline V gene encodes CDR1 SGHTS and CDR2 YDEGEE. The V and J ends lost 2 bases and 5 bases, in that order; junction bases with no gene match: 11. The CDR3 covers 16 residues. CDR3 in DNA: TGTGCCAGCAGCTTTAGCGGGGCCTTACCGGTGGAGACCCAGTACTTC. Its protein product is CASSFSGALPVETQYF.

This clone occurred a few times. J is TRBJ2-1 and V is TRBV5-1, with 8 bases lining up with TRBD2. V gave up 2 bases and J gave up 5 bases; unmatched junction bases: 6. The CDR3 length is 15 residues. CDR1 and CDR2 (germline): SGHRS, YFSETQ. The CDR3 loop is CASSFPLAGNNEQFF. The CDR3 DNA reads TGCGCCAGCAGCTTTCCCCTAGCGGGTAACAATGAGCAGTTCTTC. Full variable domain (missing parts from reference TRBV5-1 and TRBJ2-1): KAGVTQTPRYLIKTRGQQVTLSCSPISGHRSVSWYQQTPGQGLQFLFEYFSETQRNKGNFPGRFSGRQFSNSRSEMNVSTLELGDSALYLCASSFPLAGNNEQFFGPGTRLTVL.

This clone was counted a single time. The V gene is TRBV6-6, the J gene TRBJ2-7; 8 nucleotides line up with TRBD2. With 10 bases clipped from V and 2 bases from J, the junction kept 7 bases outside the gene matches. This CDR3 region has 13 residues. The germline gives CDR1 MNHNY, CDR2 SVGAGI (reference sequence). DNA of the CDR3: TGTGCCATACGGGGGGGGCCAACCTACGAGCAGTACTTC. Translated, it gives CAIRGGPTYEQYF.